The 31 T cell receptor beta chains presented below share a single source sample, sequenced in a study of siplizumab effects on memory and regulatory T cells. Clones were sequenced by immunoSEQ multiplex PCR, and TCRdb holds only the in-frame ones, with some missing. The table shows tens of thousands of clones, with around 94% occurring only once. The specimen was non-Treg CD4+ T cells sorted from blood. The receptors were sampled from a human donor in good health.

V gene TRBV9 combines with J gene TRBJ2-1, with D perhaps matching TRBD2 (5 bases). The CDR3 consists of 18 residues. Germline V gene lookup returns CDR1 SGDLS and CDR2 YYNGEE. V lost 1 base and J lost 4, with 21 bases in between. The CDR3 reads CASSVTPVSSGTYNEQFF. In nucleotides, the CDR3 is TGTGCCAGCAGCGTAACCCCGGTTTCGAGCGGAACATACAATGAGCAGTTCTTC.

The J gene is TRBJ2-7, the V gene TRBV6-5, with D maybe TRBD1 (5 bases). Germline assignment: CDR1 MNHEY and CDR2 SVGAGI. The CDR3 spans 14 residues. Trimming shortened V by 4 bases and J by 0 bases, and 10 bases separated the two germline ends. CDR3 amino acids: CASSSTGFSYEQYF. The CDR3 DNA reads TGTGCCAGCAGTTCAACAGGTTTCTCCTACGAGCAGTACTTC.

There are a few counts of this clone. In DNA form, the CDR3 reads TGTGCCAGTAGTGGCAGGGGGGCTAACTATGGCTACACCTTC. It translates to CASSGRGANYGYTF. The rearrangement joins TRBV19 to TRBJ1-2; TRBD1 matches at 7 bases. This CDR3 has 14 residues. Looked up from germline, CDR1 is LNHDA and CDR2 is SQIVND (reference sequence). With 5 bases clipped from V and 0 bases from J, the junction kept 3 bases outside the gene matches. The entire variable domain, with the rest obtained from reference TRBV19 and TRBJ1-2, is as follows: DGGITQSPKYLFRKEGQNVTLSCEQNLNHDAMYWYRQDPGQGLRLIYYSQIVNDFQKGDIAEGYSVSREKKESFPLTVTSAQKNPTAFYLCASSGRGANYGYTFGSGTRLTVV.

Here the CDR3 reads CASSQERDSPLHF. The CDR3 region has the DNA TGCGCCAGCAGCCAAGAACGGGACTCACCCCTCCACTTT. The chain couples TRBV4-1 to TRBJ1-6, with D possibly TRBD1 on 5 matching bases. The CDR3 covers 13 residues. In germline, CDR1 is MGHRA, CDR2 YSYEKL. Trimming cost V 0 bases and J 10 bases, with 7 bases left between them.

The chain recombines TRBV7-2 with TRBJ2-3, with D perhaps TRBD2 (6 bases). Germline V lookup: CDR1 SGHTA, CDR2 FQGNSA. The length of the CDR3 is 16 residues. Trimming removed 3 bases at V and 1 base at J, with 14 bases between. CDR3 loop: CASSFFRDLGTDTQYF. DNA of the CDR3: TGTGCCAGCAGCTTCTTCCGGGACTTGGGCACAGATACGCAGTATTTT.

This sequence joins TRBV7-8 and TRBJ1-2; TRBD1 agrees at 9 bases. CDR1 is SGHVS, CDR2 FQNEAQ, per germline. This CDR3 is built from 18 residues. V trimming: 4 bases; J trimming: 0 bases; junction bases outside the gene matches: 12. In DNA, the CDR3 is TGTGCCAGCAGCTCTTTCCAGGGACAGGGACTAGCTAACTATGGCTACACCTTC. Amino acids: CASSSFQGQGLANYGYTF.

This chain links TRBV7-2 with TRBJ1-6, with D uncertain. The germline V and J ends were trimmed by 4 bases and 6 bases, with 10 bases remaining between them. This CDR3 is 14 amino acids long. Looked up from germline, CDR1 is SGHTA and CDR2 is FQGNSA. CDR3 nucleotide sequence: TGTGCCAGCAGCTCCATGACCAGTAATTCACCCCTCCACTTT. Translating it yields CASSSMTSNSPLHF. Drawing the rest from reference TRBV7-2 and TRBJ1-6, the complete variable domain is GAGVSQSPSNKVTEKGKDVELRCDPISGHTALYWYRQSLGQGLEFLIYFQGNSAPDKSGLPSDRFSAERTGGSVSTLTIQRTQQEDSAVYLCASSSMTSNSPLHFGNGTRLTVT.

The chain uses TRBV10-3 and TRBJ2-7; D unresolved. Germline V gene sequence: CDR1 ENHRY, CDR2 SYGVKD. CDR3 length equals 15 residues. V was cut by 6 bases and J by 2 bases, with 17 bases left in between. CDR3 sequence: CAISPVVGSAYEQYF. The CDR3 bases are TGTGCCATCAGCCCTGTGGTGGGGTCGGCCTACGAGCAGTACTTC.

The CDR3: CASSLGDRGTDTQYF. As DNA, the CDR3 is TGTGCCAGCAGCTTGGGGGACAGGGGCACAGATACGCAGTATTTT. The V gene is TRBV5-6, the J gene TRBJ2-3; 9 bases match TRBD1. CDR1 and CDR2 from the germline V gene are SGHDT and YYEEEE. The CDR3 runs 15 residues. Trimming cost V 0 bases and J 1 base; bases outside gene matches: 0.

This chain's CDR3 is CASSLDQFGGEQYF. CDR3 DNA sequence: TGTGCCAGCAGCTTAGATCAGTTCGGGGGCGAGCAGTACTTC. The V and J genes are TRBV11-3 and TRBJ2-7; D perhaps matches TRBD2 (6 bases). The germline gives CDR1 SGHNT, CDR2 YENEEA. The CDR3 totals 14 residues. V was trimmed by 0 bases and J by 6 bases, leaving 12 bases between them.

The chain is built from TRBV27 and TRBJ2-1, with TRBD2 as a possible D gene (6 bases). CDR3 length: 15 amino acids. Trimming cost V 7 bases and J 0 bases, with 13 bases left between them. The germline gives CDR1 MNHEY, CDR2 SMNVEV (reference sequence). The CDR3 region is CASTEAGSSYNEQFF. The CDR3 region has the DNA TGTGCCAGCACTGAGGCGGGGAGCTCCTACAATGAGCAGTTCTTC.

The V call is TRBV20-1, the J call TRBJ1-4, with D uncertain. CDR3 length: 11 amino acids. The V gene lost 5 bases and the J gene lost 5 bases, with 6 bases spanning the gap. Germline CDR1 DFQATT, CDR2 SNEGSKA (reference sequence). The CDR3, as DNA: TGCAGTGCTGCTGTAAATGAAAAACTGTTTTTT. Protein: CSAAVNEKLFF.

The V call is TRBV4-1, the J call TRBJ2-5; D assignment may be TRBD1 or TRBD2 (6 bases each). The DNA matches TRBJ2-7 better at its end, which makes the J call doubtful. The CDR3 has 15 amino acids. In germline, CDR1 is MGHRA, CDR2 YSYEKL. CDR3 sequence reads: CASSQVPGAAYEQYF. DNA of the CDR3: TGCGCCAGCAGCCAAGTCCCGGGGGCAGCCTACGAGCAGTACTTC.

This chain connects TRBV2 to TRBJ1-2; no definite D call. V was trimmed by 2 bases and J by 4 bases, leaving 17 bases between them. This CDR3 region has 16 residues. CDR1 is SNHLY and CDR2 is FYNNEI in the germline V gene. The CDR3 loop is CASSETPVVLGYGYTF. The CDR3 DNA is TGTGCCAGCAGTGAAACTCCAGTCGTGCTAGGCTATGGCTACACCTTC.

The chain couples TRBV30 to TRBJ1-2; perhaps TRBD1 as D (5 bases). The CDR3 spans 14 residues. Looked up from germline, CDR1 is GTSNPN and CDR2 is SVGIG (reference sequence). Trimming removed 1 base at V and 4 bases at J, with 13 bases between. The CDR3 DNA is TGTGCCTGGAGTGACTTCGGGGGTTTCTATGGCTACACCTTC. This gives the protein CAWSDFGGFYGYTF. Full variable domain (outside the CDR3, taken from reference TRBV30 and TRBJ1-2): SQTIHQWPATLVQPVGSPLSLECTVEGTSNPNLYWYRQAAGRGLQLLFYSVGIGQISSEVPQNLSASRPQDRQFILSSKKLLLSDSGFYLCAWSDFGGFYGYTFGSGTRLTVV.

The gene calls are TRBV6-4 and TRBJ2-2; 7 bases match TRBD1. CDR1 is MRHNA, CDR2 SNTAGT, per germline. The CDR3 loop spans 16 amino acids. With 3 bases clipped from V and 0 bases from J, the junction kept 4 bases outside the gene matches. CDR3 sequence (DNA): TGTGCCAGCAGTGAACCCGGGACAGCGAACACCGGGGAGCTGTTTTTT. It translates to CASSEPGTANTGELFF.

The chain combines TRBV19 with TRBJ2-1; perhaps TRBD1 as D (5 bases). Trimming left V 4 bases short and J 12 bases short, with 13 bases between. This CDR3 is built from 12 residues. CDR1 is LNHDA, CDR2 SQIVND, per germline (reference sequence). In DNA, the CDR3 is TGTGCCAGTAGTACAGCAGGGAATTGGCAGTTCTTC. Its translation is CASSTAGNWQFF. Full variable domain (rest looked up from reference TRBV19 and TRBJ2-1): DGGITQSPKYLFRKEGQNVTLSCEQNLNHDAMYWYRQDPGQGLRLIYYSQIVNDFQKGDIAEGYSVSREKKESFPLTVTSAQKNPTAFYLCASSTAGNWQFFGPGTRLTVL.

This clone was picked up a small number of times. V gene TRBV7-2 combines with J gene TRBJ1-1; 10 nucleotides line up with TRBD1. The junction had 14 bases not matched to a gene; V was cut back by 0 bases and J by 10 bases. The CDR3 loop spans 17 amino acids. In germline, CDR1 is SGHTA, CDR2 FQGNSA. Here the CDR3 reads CASSLASGSGQGRRAFF. In DNA form, the CDR3 reads TGTGCCAGCAGCTTAGCTTCTGGTTCGGGACAGGGGAGAAGAGCTTTCTTT.

The chain combines TRBV25-1 with TRBJ2-1, with 7 bases matching TRBD2. Germline V gene data show CDR1 as MGHDK and CDR2 as SYGVNS. CDR3 length: 14 amino acids. V was clipped by 8 bases and J by 7 bases; unmatched bases: 11. CDR3 DNA: TGTGCCAGCGCGGGAGTACGGGTCGGTAATGAGCAGTTCTTC. It specifies CASAGVRVGNEQFF.

This clone was observed a single time. The chain employs TRBV5-1 and TRBJ2-5; D not resolved. In germline, CDR1 is SGHRS, CDR2 YFSETQ. This CDR3 region has 11 residues. The V and J ends lost 4 bases and 4 bases respectively, with 5 bases between them. CDR3 sequence reads: CASSQRETQYF. The CDR3 DNA reads as TGCGCCAGCAGCCAGCGAGAGACCCAGTACTTC.

V is TRBV19 and J is TRBJ2-1; 11 bases are shared with TRBD2. With 6 bases clipped from V and 3 bases from J, the junction kept 4 bases outside the gene matches. Germline CDR1 LNHDA, CDR2 SQIVND (reference sequence). CDR3 length: 15 amino acids. Here the CDR3 DNA reads TGTGCCAGTAGAACCGGGACTAGCGGCTACAATGAGCAGTTCTTC. Translation: CASRTGTSGYNEQFF.

The chain is built from TRBV7-3 and TRBJ2-7; no clear D gene. The germline gives CDR1 SGHTA, CDR2 FQGTGA. The length of the CDR3 is 15 residues. With 5 bases removed from V and 2 bases from J, the gap between germline ends came to 16 bases. The CDR3 nucleotides read TGTGCCAGCAGCGTCCGACCGGGCACCCCCTACGAGCAGTACTTC. It codes for CASSVRPGTPYEQYF. Combining the CDR3 with reference TRBV7-3 and TRBJ2-7 gives the whole variable domain GAGVSQTPSNKVTEKGKYVELRCDPISGHTALYWYRQSLGQGPEFLIYFQGTGAADDSGLPNDRFFAVRPEGSVSTLKIQRTERGDSAVYLCASSVRPGTPYEQYFGPGTRLTVT.

This clone was counted a single time. The chain uses TRBV11-1 and TRBJ2-2, with D possibly matching TRBD2 (6 bases). Trimming pared 5 bases from V and 1 base from J, leaving 11 bases between. The CDR3 sequence is 15 residues long. CDR1 and CDR2 from the germline V gene are SGHAT and FQDESV (reference sequence). CDR3 protein: CASSQTRRNTGELFF. The DNA for the CDR3 is TGTGCCAGCAGCCAGACTAGGAGGAACACCGGGGAGCTGTTTTTT. Drawing the rest from reference TRBV11-1 and TRBJ2-2, the complete variable domain is EAEVAQSPRYKITEKSQAVAFWCDPISGHATLYWYRQILGQGPELLVQFQDESVVDDSQLPKDRFSAERLKGVDSTLKIQPAELGDSAMYLCASSQTRRNTGELFFGEGSRLTVL.

The V gene is TRBV6-1, the J gene TRBJ1-4, with a tentative D call TRBD1 (5 bases). V lost 1 base to trimming and J lost 12 bases, with 9 bases between them. Per germline, CDR1 MNHNS and CDR2 SASEGT. This CDR3 is 12 amino acids long. This chain's CDR3 is CASSEVRGELFF. The CDR3 coding sequence is TGTGCCAGCAGTGAAGTCCGGGGGGAACTGTTTTTT.

This chain joins TRBV19 and TRBJ1-1, with D unclear. Germline V gene data show CDR1 as LNHDA and CDR2 as SQIVND (reference sequence). The CDR3 totals 12 residues. Deletions cut 5 bases from V and 4 bases from J, with 8 bases between. CDR3 bases: TGTGCCAGTAGTCCGGGGATCACTGAAGCTTTCTTT. Encoded protein: CASSPGITEAFF.

This chain joins TRBV27 and TRBJ2-7; the match to TRBD2 covers 12 bases. Germline CDR1 is MNHEY and CDR2 is SMNVEV (reference sequence). The ends lost 5 bases at V and 3 bases at J; junction bases unmatched: 5. The CDR3 length is 15 residues. The CDR3, as DNA: TGTGCCAGCAGTCCCGGACTAGCGGGGCTCTACGAGCAGTACTTC. It translates to CASSPGLAGLYEQYF.

The V and J genes are TRBV9 and TRBJ2-2, with D perhaps TRBD2 (5 bases). V shed 0 bases and J shed 4 bases, with 10 bases lying between them. The CDR3 runs to 15 residues. CDR1 is SGDLS, CDR2 YYNGEE, per germline. CDR3 region: CASSVGASPTGELFF. CDR3 DNA sequence: TGTGCCAGCAGCGTAGGAGCTAGCCCCACCGGGGAGCTGTTTTTT.

The J gene is TRBJ2-3, the V gene TRBV5-6, with 10 bases identical to TRBD2. With 3 bases clipped from V and 0 bases from J, the junction kept 4 bases outside the gene matches. Germline V gene data show CDR1 as SGHDT and CDR2 as YYEEEE. This CDR3 region has 16 residues. The CDR3 spells CASSWPGLASTDTQYF. CDR3 DNA: TGTGCCAGCAGCTGGCCGGGACTAGCGAGCACAGATACGCAGTATTTT.

The chain recombines TRBV10-2 with TRBJ2-5, with D maybe TRBD2 (5 bases). V shed 2 bases and J shed 5 bases, with 18 bases lying between them. The CDR3 has 16 residues. Germline V CDR1 and CDR2: WSHSY, SAAADI. CDR3 nucleotides: TGCGCCAGCAGTGAGAGCGGTACTAGGAGCTTGGAGACCCAGTACTTC. It specifies CASSESGTRSLETQYF.

CDR3 coding DNA: TGCGCCAGCAGCCAAGGTGCGGGACAGGGGGCAACAGATACGCAGTATTTT. Protein sequence: CASSQGAGQGATDTQYF. The chain carries TRBV4-3 and TRBJ2-3, with 12 bases matching TRBD1. CDR3 length: 17 residues. The germline gives CDR1 LGHNA, CDR2 YSLEER. The J segment lost 3 bases and the V segment lost 1 base, leaving 5 bases of the junction unmatched.

In DNA, the CDR3 is TGTGCCAGCAGCCCGGGACTAGCGGGAGAAGAGACCCAGTACTTC. It yields the protein CASSPGLAGEETQYF. The genes are TRBV11-3 and TRBJ2-5, with 14 bases that match TRBD2. There are 15 residues in the CDR3. Germline V lookup: CDR1 SGHNT, CDR2 YENEEA. J was trimmed by 3 bases and V by 5 bases; bases with no gene match: 2.